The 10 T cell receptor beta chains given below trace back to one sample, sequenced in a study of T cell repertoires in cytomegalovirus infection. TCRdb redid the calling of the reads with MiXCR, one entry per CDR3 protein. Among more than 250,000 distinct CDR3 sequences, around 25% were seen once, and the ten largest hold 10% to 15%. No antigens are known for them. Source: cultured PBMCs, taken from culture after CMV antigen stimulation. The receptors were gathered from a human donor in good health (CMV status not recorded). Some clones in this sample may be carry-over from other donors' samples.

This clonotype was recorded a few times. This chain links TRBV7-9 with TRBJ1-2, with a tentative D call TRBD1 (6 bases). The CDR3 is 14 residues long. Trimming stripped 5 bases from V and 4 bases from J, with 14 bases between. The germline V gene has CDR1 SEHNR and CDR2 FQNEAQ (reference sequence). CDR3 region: CASSPPTGPYGYTF. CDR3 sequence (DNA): TGTGCCAGCAGCCCACCTACAGGGCCCTATGGCTACACCTTC.

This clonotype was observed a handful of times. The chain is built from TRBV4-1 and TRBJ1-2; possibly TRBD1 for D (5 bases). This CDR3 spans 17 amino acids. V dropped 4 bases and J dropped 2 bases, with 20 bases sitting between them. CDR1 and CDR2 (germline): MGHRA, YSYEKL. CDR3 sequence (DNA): TGCGCCAGCAGCCCGAGGGAGGGGCAAGGGAGAAACTATGGCTACACCTTC. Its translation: CASSPREGQGRNYGYTF.

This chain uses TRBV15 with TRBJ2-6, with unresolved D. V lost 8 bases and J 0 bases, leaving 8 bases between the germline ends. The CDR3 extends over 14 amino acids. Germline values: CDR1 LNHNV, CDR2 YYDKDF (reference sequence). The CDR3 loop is CATLEASGANVLTF. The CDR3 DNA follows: TGTGCCACCCTAGAGGCCTCTGGGGCCAACGTCCTGACTTTC.

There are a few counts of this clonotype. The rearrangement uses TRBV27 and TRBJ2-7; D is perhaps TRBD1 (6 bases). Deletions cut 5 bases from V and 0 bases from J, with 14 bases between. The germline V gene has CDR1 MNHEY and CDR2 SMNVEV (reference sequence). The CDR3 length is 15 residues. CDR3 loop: CASSLTGHLSYEQYV. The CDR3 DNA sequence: TGTGCCAGCAGTCTAACGGGACACCTCTCCTACGAGCAGTACGTC.

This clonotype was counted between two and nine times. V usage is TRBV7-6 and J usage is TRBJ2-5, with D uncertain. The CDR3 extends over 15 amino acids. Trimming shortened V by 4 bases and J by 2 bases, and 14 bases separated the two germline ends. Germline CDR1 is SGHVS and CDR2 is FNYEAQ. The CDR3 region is CASSSPPGLQETQYF. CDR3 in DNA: TGTGCCAGCAGCTCTCCGCCGGGCCTTCAAGAGACCCAGTACTTC.

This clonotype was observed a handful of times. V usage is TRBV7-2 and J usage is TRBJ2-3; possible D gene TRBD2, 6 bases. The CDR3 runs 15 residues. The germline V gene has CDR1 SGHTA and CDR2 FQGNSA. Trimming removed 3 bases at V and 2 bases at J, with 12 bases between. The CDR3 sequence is CASSLLATHTDTQYF. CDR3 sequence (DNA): TGTGCCAGCAGCTTGCTAGCGACCCACACAGATACGCAGTATTTT.

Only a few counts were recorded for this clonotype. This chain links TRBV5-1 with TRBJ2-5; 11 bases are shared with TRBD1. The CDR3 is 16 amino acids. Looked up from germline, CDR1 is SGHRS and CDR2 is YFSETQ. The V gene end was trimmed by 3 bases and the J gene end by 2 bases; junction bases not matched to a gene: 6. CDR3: CASSYGQGAYQETQYF. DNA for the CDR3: TGCGCCAGCAGCTACGGACAGGGGGCATATCAAGAGACCCAGTACTTC.

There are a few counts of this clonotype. The CDR3 bases are TGTGCCAGCAGTTTATACCCTCGGGACTACGAGCAGTACTTC. This encodes CASSLYPRDYEQYF. The rearrangement uses TRBV27 and TRBJ2-7; possibly TRBD2 for D (5 bases). Germline loops: CDR1 MNHEY, CDR2 SMNVEV (reference sequence). The CDR3 consists of 14 residues. Deletions cut 1 base from V and 3 bases from J, with 10 bases between.

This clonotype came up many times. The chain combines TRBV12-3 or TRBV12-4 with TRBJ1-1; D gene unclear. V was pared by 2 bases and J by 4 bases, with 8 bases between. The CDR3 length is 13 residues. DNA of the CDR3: TGTGCCAGCAGTTTATCCGGGCCCACTGAAGCTTTCTTT. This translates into CASSLSGPTEAFF.

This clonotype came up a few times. The CDR3: CASSSTSGRSYEQYF. In DNA, the CDR3 is TGTGCCAGCAGCTCGACTAGCGGGAGATCCTACGAGCAGTACTTC. The chain uses TRBV7-2 and TRBJ2-7; 12 bases align to TRBD2. V lost 4 bases to trimming and J lost 1 base; unmatched junction nucleotides: 2. From germline, CDR1 is SGHTA and CDR2 FQGNSA. CDR3 length equals 15 residues.